This is a list of T cell receptor beta chains from one sample in a study of PD-1 blockade in classical Hodgkin lymphoma. This table comes from immunoSEQ multiplex PCR, and its TCRdb copy is limited to in-frame clones, with some not included. The sample consists of about 90,000 clones, about 93% of them appearing once. Sequences were derived from peripheral blood mononuclear cells (PBMCs), sampled before the second cycle of nivolumab. Every receptor here comes from a human donor with classical Hodgkin lymphoma. Both conserved end residues are part of each CDR3. The order of the fields is V gene, J gene, clone size, D gene, CDR3 DNA, CDR3 protein. The D gene is left open where the match is weak. A clone size is listed for some rows: how often the clone was seen (once, few, many), or a class if it is expanded.

v_gene: TRBV6-4
j_gene: TRBJ2-1
abundance: NA
d_gene: TRBD2
CDR3nt: TGTGCCAGCAGTGCCGGCACTAGCGGCTCCTACAATGAGCAGTTCTTC
CDR3aa: CASSAGTSGSYNEQFF

v_gene: TRBV7-9
j_gene: TRBJ1-2
abundance: NA
d_gene: NA
CDR3nt: TGTGCCAGCAGCTTAGCGATTGGGGACCGGGTCTGGAGGCTCTATGGCTACACCTTC
CDR3aa: CASSLAIGDRVWRLYGYTF

v_gene: TRBV2
j_gene: TRBJ2-5
abundance: NA
d_gene: NA
CDR3nt: TGTGCCAGCAGTGAAGAAGTCAACAGGGTTCAAGAGACCCAGTACTTC
CDR3aa: CASSEEVNRVQETQYF

v_gene: TRBV10-3
j_gene: TRBJ2-6
abundance: NA
d_gene: TRBD2
CDR3nt: TGTGCCATCAGTGGGGACTACTCTGGGGCCAACGTCCTGACTTTC
CDR3aa: CAISGDYSGANVLTF

v_gene: TRBV11-3
j_gene: TRBJ2-2
abundance: NA
d_gene: NA
CDR3nt: TGTGCCAGCAGGACGGGACTTTCCGGGGAGCTGTTTTTT
CDR3aa: CASRTGLSGELFF

v_gene: TRBV28
j_gene: TRBJ2-7
abundance: NA
d_gene: TRBD2
CDR3nt: TGTGCCAGCAGTCTACTAGCGGGTGAGCCCTACGAGCAGTACTTC
CDR3aa: CASSLLAGEPYEQYF

v_gene: TRBV5-1
j_gene: TRBJ2-1
abundance: NA
d_gene: TRBD2
CDR3nt: TGCGCCAGCAGCTCGCTATCGACTAGCGGGGGCTACAATGAGCAGTTCTTC
CDR3aa: CASSSLSTSGGYNEQFF

v_gene: TRBV4-1
j_gene: TRBJ1-5
abundance: NA
d_gene: NA
CDR3nt: TGCGCCAGCAGCCACGATGTATCGTCTCAGGGCAGGTTTTCCCAGCATTTT
CDR3aa: CASSHDVSSQGRFSQHF

v_gene: TRBV11-3
j_gene: TRBJ2-3
abundance: NA
d_gene: TRBD2
CDR3nt: TGTGCCAGCAGCTTAGGACTAGCGGGAGTTCCAGATACGCAGTATTTT
CDR3aa: CASSLGLAGVPDTQYF

v_gene: TRBV27
j_gene: TRBJ1-2
abundance: once
d_gene: TRBD1
CDR3nt: TGTGCCAGTAGGGACAGGGACTATGGCTACACCTTC
CDR3aa: CASRDRDYGYTF

v_gene: TRBV7-2
j_gene: TRBJ2-2
abundance: NA
d_gene: NA
CDR3nt: TGTGCCAGCAGCTTCAGGGTCACCGGGGAGCTGTTTTTT
CDR3aa: CASSFRVTGELFF

v_gene: TRBV30
j_gene: TRBJ1-3
abundance: NA
d_gene: TRBD1
CDR3nt: TGTGCCTGGAGAAAGCTAAGGGGGCGACAGGGATCTGGAAACACCATATATTTT
CDR3aa: CAWRKLRGRQGSGNTIYF

v_gene: TRBV7-9
j_gene: TRBJ2-5
abundance: NA
d_gene: TRBD2
CDR3nt: TGTGCCAGCAGCTCGAAAGCGGGAGCCCAAGAGACCCAGTACTTC
CDR3aa: CASSSKAGAQETQYF

v_gene: TRBV27
j_gene: TRBJ2-7
abundance: NA
d_gene: TRBD1
CDR3nt: TGTGCCAGCTCCCCAGGGGGCTCCTACGAGCAGTACTTC
CDR3aa: CASSPGGSYEQYF

v_gene: TRBV30
j_gene: TRBJ2-7
abundance: NA
d_gene: TRBD1
CDR3nt: TGTGCCTGGTTAGACAGGGCCTCCTACGAGCAGTACTTC
CDR3aa: CAWLDRASYEQYF